The 19 T cell receptor beta chains below were found in one sample sequenced in a study of response to subunit inactivated influenza vaccine. In TCRdb, the RT-PCR reads were re-called with MiXCR into one record per CDR3 protein. The sample contains hundreds of thousands of distinct CDR3 sequences, 14% of which appear only once. Here the sequenced sample was PBMCs from blood, taken roughly 15 days before vaccination. Receptors originate from a man aged 50 to 60 who received an inactivated influenza vaccine.

This clonotype has a handful of counts. The V and J genes are TRBV3-1 and TRBJ2-7; D may match TRBD1 or TRBD2 (5 bases each). In germline, CDR1 is LGHDT, CDR2 YNNKEL (reference sequence). The V end was cut by 6 bases, the J end by 3 bases, with 15 bases between. CDR3 length: 14 residues. As DNA, the CDR3 is TGTGCCAGCAGATACGGACTGGGGGACTACGAGCAGTACTTC. Translation: CASRYGLGDYEQYF.

This clonotype was detected only a few times. V is TRBV20-1 and J is TRBJ2-1, with a weak D call TRBD2 (5 bases). Trimming left V 2 bases short and J 8 bases short, with 10 bases between. The CDR3 covers 12 residues. Germline V lookup: CDR1 DFQATT, CDR2 SNEGSKA (reference sequence). As DNA, the CDR3 is TGCAGTGCTAGATTCGGGAACGATGAGCAGTTCTTC. Its protein product is CSARFGNDEQFF.

The V call is TRBV6-5, the J call TRBJ2-7; 9 nucleotides match TRBD2. The CDR3 contains 18 residues. Germline assignment: CDR1 MNHEY and CDR2 SVGAGI. The J segment lost 4 bases and the V segment lost 0 bases, leaving 13 bases of the junction unmatched. In nucleotides, the CDR3 is TGTGCCAGCAGTTACTCTCGGTCCGTCGCGGGGGGGTTATACGAGCAGTACTTC. It specifies CASSYSRSVAGGLYEQYF.

In its sample, this clonotype was seen a few times. The rearrangement links TRBV7-9 to TRBJ2-2; D not resolved. Trimming shortened V by 0 bases and J by 4 bases, and 9 bases separated the two germline ends. The CDR3 covers 15 residues. Per the germline V gene, CDR1 is SEHNR and CDR2 is FQNEAQ (reference sequence). The DNA for the CDR3 is TGTGCCAGCAGCTTAGCCAGGTCGGCCACCGGGGAGCTGTTTTTT. It specifies CASSLARSATGELFF.

This clonotype was seen a few times. V gene TRBV20-1 combines with J gene TRBJ2-5; 8 bases map to TRBD1. CDR1 DFQATT and CDR2 SNEGSKA come from the germline V gene (reference sequence). The CDR3 is made up of 17 amino acids. V was pared by 0 bases and J by 6 bases, with 15 bases of the junction left unmatched. CDR3 sequence (DNA): TGCAGTGCTAGAGATCAAAGCCAGACAGGGGCGTTGAAGACCCAGTACTTC. This sequence encodes CSARDQSQTGALKTQYF.

This chain joins TRBV5-1 and TRBJ1-6; possibly TRBD1 for D (5 bases). V shed 2 bases and J shed 4 bases, with 7 bases lying between them. The CDR3 totals 14 residues. Germline V gene sequence: CDR1 SGHRS, CDR2 YFSETQ. The CDR3 DNA reads as TGCGCCAGCAGCTTTCAGGGTTATAATTCACCCCTCCACTTT. Its protein product is CASSFQGYNSPLHF.

This clonotype was observed a handful of times. V and J are TRBV11-2 and TRBJ2-2; D not resolved. V was pared by 6 bases and J by 8 bases, with 16 bases between. Germline values: CDR1 SGHAT, CDR2 FQNNGV. The CDR3 totals 14 residues. This CDR3 is CASRPLSLVGELFF. As DNA, the CDR3 is TGTGCCAGCAGGCCGCTTTCATTGGTGGGGGAGCTGTTTTTT.

There are many counts of this clonotype. The V and J genes are TRBV5-1 and TRBJ2-2, with no clear D. The germline V gene has CDR1 SGHRS and CDR2 YFSETQ. With 2 bases removed from V and 8 bases from J, the gap between germline ends came to 10 bases. The CDR3 runs to 13 residues. DNA of the CDR3: TGCGCCAGCAGCTTTGGGGATCGGGGGGAGCTGTTTTTT. Translating it yields CASSFGDRGELFF.

The chain uses TRBV11-2 and TRBJ2-1; TRBD2 aligns across 11 bases. The germline CDR1 and CDR2 sequences are SGHAT and FQNNGV. Trimming cost V 0 bases and J 8 bases; bases outside gene matches: 9. CDR3 length: 17 amino acids. CDR3 region: CASSLDEGLAVYHEQFF. In DNA form, the CDR3 reads TGTGCCAGCAGCTTAGATGAGGGACTAGCGGTATACCATGAGCAGTTCTTC.

Only one count was recorded for this clonotype. The V gene is TRBV3-1, the J gene TRBJ2-5; no clear D gene. Deletions cut 1 base from V and 5 bases from J, with 14 bases between. This CDR3 comprises 15 residues. Germline V lookup: CDR1 LGHDT, CDR2 YNNKEL (reference sequence). Here the CDR3 reads CASSQVAVRAETQYF. CDR3 in DNA: TGTGCCAGCAGCCAAGTTGCGGTTCGGGCGGAGACCCAGTACTTC.

The chain uses TRBV11-2 and TRBJ2-3; D remains ambiguous. CDR3 size: 15 residues. Germline loops: CDR1 SGHAT, CDR2 FQNNGV. With 5 bases removed from V and 4 bases from J, the gap between germline ends came to 16 bases. The CDR3 reads CASSPPAPNPDTQYF. The CDR3 nucleotides read TGTGCCAGCAGCCCCCCCGCCCCTAACCCAGATACGCAGTATTTT. Together with reference TRBV11-2 and TRBJ2-3, the CDR3 gives the full variable domain: EAGVAQSPRYKIIEKRQSVAFWCNPISGHATLYWYQQILGQGPKLLIQFQNNGVVDDSQLPKDRFSAERLKGVDSTLKIQPAKLEDSAVYLCASSPPAPNPDTQYFGPGTRLTVL.

This clonotype was found many times. The chain employs TRBV12-3 or TRBV12-4 and TRBJ2-3; 10 bases line up with TRBD2. V was pared by 6 bases and J by 3 bases, with 9 bases of the junction left unmatched. The CDR3 is 16 amino acids. The CDR3 sequence is CASRPPSGSLTDTQYF. The CDR3 nucleotides are TGTGCCAGCAGACCCCCTAGCGGGAGTTTGACAGATACGCAGTATTTT.

The rearrangement joins TRBV20-1 to TRBJ1-4, with TRBD1 matching over 7 bases. V lost 4 bases, J lost 8 bases, and 10 bases stayed unmatched. CDR1 and CDR2 (germline): DFQATT, SNEGSKA (reference sequence). The CDR3 runs to 14 residues. The CDR3 region is CSANPTGFEEKLFF. In DNA form, the CDR3 reads TGCAGTGCTAACCCGACAGGGTTTGAGGAAAAACTGTTTTTT.

This clonotype appeared a few times. The V and J genes are TRBV27 and TRBJ1-1; TRBD1 agrees at 9 bases. The V and J ends lost 7 bases and 3 bases, in that order; junction bases with no gene match: 9. CDR3 length: 15 amino acids. Per germline, CDR1 MNHEY and CDR2 SMNVEV (reference sequence). CDR3 sequence: CASTGSYRGHTEAFF. The CDR3 DNA reads TGTGCCAGCACCGGAAGTTACAGGGGGCACACTGAAGCTTTCTTT.

V is TRBV6-1 and J is TRBJ1-2; D may be TRBD1 (5 bases). Deletions cut 6 bases from V and 8 bases from J, with 22 bases between. The CDR3 is 15 amino acids. Germline assignment: CDR1 MNHNS and CDR2 SASEGT. CDR3 protein: CASSKGWQGGSGYTF. In nucleotides, the CDR3 is TGTGCCAGCAGCAAAGGTTGGCAGGGCGGGAGCGGCTACACCTTC.

This clonotype was picked up a small number of times. The CDR3 nucleotides are TGTGCCAGCAGACCGGGACAGGGCAGTGGTAAGCAGTTCTTC. Translation gives CASRPGQGSGKQFF. The chain employs TRBV6-1 and TRBJ2-1; 9 nucleotides match TRBD1. Germline V gene data show CDR1 as MNHNS and CDR2 as SASEGT. J lost 11 bases, V lost 6 bases, and 11 bases had no gene match. CDR3 size: 14 residues.

This clonotype was seen more than once but under ten times. The V call is TRBV4-3, the J call TRBJ1-1, with TRBD1 matching 10 bases. This CDR3 comprises 14 residues. V lost 4 bases and J lost 6; bases outside the gene matches: 5. The germline V gene encodes CDR1 LGHNA and CDR2 YSLEER. The CDR3 sequence: CASSRTGTGAEAFF. In DNA, the CDR3 is TGCGCCAGCAGCCGGACCGGGACAGGGGCTGAAGCTTTCTTT.

This clonotype occurred many times. This chain uses TRBV7-2 with TRBJ2-3; unclear D gene. V lost 1 base and J 4 bases, leaving 6 bases between the germline ends. Germline V gene sequence: CDR1 SGHTA, CDR2 FQGNSA. The CDR3 loop spans 13 amino acids. The chain's CDR3 is CASSLGNADTQYF. For the CDR3, the DNA is TGTGCCAGCAGCTTAGGGAATGCAGATACGCAGTATTTT.

This clonotype appeared a few times. The chain joins TRBV11-2 to TRBJ2-1, with 13 bases matching TRBD2. Germline CDR1 reads SGHAT; CDR2 reads FQNNGV. This CDR3 comprises 18 residues. V trimming: 2 bases; J trimming: 0 bases; junction bases outside the gene matches: 4. The CDR3 protein is CASSLQLAGGGSYNEQFF. The CDR3 bases are TGTGCCAGCAGCTTACAACTAGCGGGGGGGGGCTCCTACAATGAGCAGTTCTTC.